A single sample is the source of the 20 T cell receptor beta chains below, sequenced in a study of technical replicates of blood from a handful of donors. Repertoires were generated with immunoSEQ multiplex PCR, while TCRdb's copy carries only in-frame clones and drops some. This sample yields more than 95,000 clones, of which 95% are seen a single time; more than 0.2% belongs to the top ten. Sample: T cells isolated from PBMCs. The receptors here all came from a human donor in good health.

This clone was picked up one time. The rearrangement uses TRBV5-1 and TRBJ2-7; TRBD1 matches 7 bases. CDR1 is SGHRS and CDR2 is YFSETQ in the germline V gene. This CDR3 is 13 amino acids long. Trimming at V came to 4 bases and at J to 3 bases, leaving 4 bases not matched to a gene. In DNA form, the CDR3 reads TGCGCCAGCAGCGAAGGGGACAGCTACGAGCAGTACTTC. Translation: CASSEGDSYEQYF.

In its sample, this clone was seen once. The gene calls are TRBV6-1 and TRBJ1-2; unclear D gene. CDR1 MNHNS and CDR2 SASEGT come from the germline V gene. The CDR3 is 13 amino acids. Trimming cost V 7 bases and J 2 bases, with 11 bases left between them. The CDR3 DNA sequence: TGTGCCAGCAATGTCGGGGAGAACTATGGCTACACCTTC. It is translated as CASNVGENYGYTF.

The rearrangement uses TRBV5-6 and TRBJ2-7, with 8 bases that match TRBD1. V gave up 6 bases and J gave up 2 bases; unmatched junction bases: 10. The CDR3 has 15 residues. Looked up from germline, CDR1 is SGHDT and CDR2 is YYEEEE. The CDR3 DNA reads TGTGCCAGCACTAATCTAGGGACAGGAACCTACGAGCAGTACTTC. Translation gives CASTNLGTGTYEQYF.

This clone was observed once. The chain combines TRBV27 with TRBJ1-2, with 9 bases that match TRBD1. There are 17 residues in the CDR3. CDR1 is MNHEY, CDR2 SMNVEV, per germline (reference sequence). V shed 6 bases, J shed 4 bases, and the junction held 15 bases outside the gene matches. The DNA of the CDR3 is TGTGCCAGCAGCCTATCGCATAACAGGGGGCGCTTCTATGGCTACACCTTC. Its translation: CASSLSHNRGRFYGYTF.

This rearrangement joins TRBV2 to TRBJ2-1, with TRBD2 identical over 7 bases. V shed 8 bases and J 5 bases; nucleotides not matched to a gene: 12. The germline V gene encodes CDR1 SNHLY and CDR2 FYNNEI. The CDR3 has 15 residues. The CDR3 region has the DNA TGTGCCAGCGGGGTGGGAGGGGCCCAGAACAATGAGCAGTTCTTC. Translated: CASGVGGAQNNEQFF.

The gene calls are TRBV11-3 and TRBJ1-3; maybe TRBD1 (6 bases). The V gene lost 5 bases and the J gene lost 3 bases, with 11 bases spanning the gap. The CDR3 totals 14 residues. Looked up from germline, CDR1 is SGHNT and CDR2 is YENEEA. CDR3 in amino acids: CASSRGAVGNTIYF. CDR3 DNA sequence: TGTGCCAGCAGCCGGGGGGCAGTTGGAAACACCATATATTTT.

The genes are TRBV21-1 and TRBJ2-1; the table's D call of TRBD2 was not tested on the DNA. TRBV21-1 is deemed a pseudogene. This CDR3 is 16 amino acids long. CDR3 protein: CASSGASGGPYNEQFF. The CDR3 nucleotides are TGTGCCAGCAGCGGGGCTAGCGGGGGGCCCTACAATGAGCAGTTCTTC.

The V and J genes are TRBV27 and TRBJ1-6; D ambiguous. The CDR3 covers 17 residues. Per germline, CDR1 MNHEY and CDR2 SMNVEV (reference sequence). Trimming took off 0 bases at V and 10 bases at J, with 19 bases between the two ends. This chain's CDR3 is CASSLSSQFSGLSPLHF. The DNA of the CDR3 is TGTGCCAGCAGTTTATCTAGCCAGTTCTCGGGTTTGTCACCCCTCCACTTT.

J is TRBJ1-1 and V is TRBV27, with TRBD1 as a possible D gene (5 bases). Germline V gene sequence: CDR1 MNHEY, CDR2 SMNVEV (reference sequence). V lost 2 bases and J lost 7, with 17 bases in between. CDR3 size: 15 residues. The CDR3 sequence is CASSLKAGYSIEAFF. CDR3 in DNA: TGTGCCAGCAGTTTAAAGGCAGGGTATTCGATTGAAGCTTTCTTT.

This chain connects TRBV6-4 to TRBJ1-6; D unclear. The CDR3 runs 13 residues. The V and J ends lost 4 bases and 9 bases respectively, with 10 bases between them. Looked up from germline, CDR1 is MRHNA and CDR2 is SNTAGT. The CDR3 coding sequence is TGTGCCAGCAGTGTATTAGCGGGTTCACCCCTCCACTTT. As protein: CASSVLAGSPLHF.

The chain is built from TRBV10-3 and TRBJ2-7; D is unresolved. Germline V gene sequence: CDR1 ENHRY, CDR2 SYGVKD. CDR3 length equals 13 residues. V lost 2 bases and J 4 bases, leaving 9 bases between the germline ends. The CDR3 coding sequence is TGTGCCATCAGTGAGGCGTCCACTTACGAGCAGTACTTC. Residues: CAISEASTYEQYF.

This sequence joins TRBV4-2 and TRBJ2-7; 10 bases are shared with TRBD2. The germline V gene has CDR1 LGHNA and CDR2 YNFKEQ. The CDR3 has 13 amino acids. The ends lost 6 bases at V and 7 bases at J; junction bases unmatched: 6. For the CDR3, the DNA is TGTGCCAGCAGTTTCCTAGCGGGGGAGGAGCAGTACTTC. Its translation is CASSFLAGEEQYF.

The chain recombines TRBV7-9 with TRBJ2-5, with D perhaps TRBD1 (5 bases). The germline V and J ends were trimmed by 6 bases and 4 bases, with 12 bases remaining between them. In germline, CDR1 is SEHNR, CDR2 FQNEAQ (reference sequence). The CDR3 contains 13 residues. As DNA, the CDR3 is TGTGCCAGCAGTGAAGGGGCGCCAGAGACCCAGTACTTC. Residues: CASSEGAPETQYF. Using reference TRBV7-9 and TRBJ2-5 for the parts outside the CDR3, the full variable domain is DTGVSQNPRHKITKRGQNVTFRCDPISEHNRLYWYRQTLGQGPEFLTYFQNEAQLEKSRLLSDRFSAERPKGSFSTLEIQRTEQGDSAMYLCASSEGAPETQYFGPGTRLLVL.

In regard to this clone: This specimen includes other DNA sequences encoding the same CDR3. The rearrangement joins TRBV6-1 to TRBJ1-6; a possible D gene is TRBD1 (6 bases). The CDR3 runs 16 residues. The ends were cut back, 4 bases at V and 8 bases at J, with 18 bases in the middle. Germline assignment: CDR1 MNHNS and CDR2 SASEGT. The CDR3 nucleotides are TGTGCCAGCAGTGCCGGGATCACAGGGACGGATTCACCCCTCCACTTT. Translating it yields CASSAGITGTDSPLHF.

The chain joins TRBV18 to TRBJ1-1; TRBD1 matches 7 bases. V was clipped by 3 bases and J by 1 base; unmatched bases: 5. CDR3 length equals 15 residues. In germline, CDR1 is KGHSH, CDR2 LQKENI. For the CDR3, the DNA is TGTGCCAGCTCACCGTCTCGACAGGGGAACACTGAAGCTTTCTTT. It encodes CASSPSRQGNTEAFF.

This clone was counted a single time. The rearrangement uses TRBV28 and TRBJ1-4, with D uncertain. Looked up from germline, CDR1 is MDHEN and CDR2 is SYDVKM. The CDR3 is 17 residues long. V lost 5 bases and J 6 bases, leaving 22 bases between the germline ends. In DNA, the CDR3 is TGTGCCAGCAGTATACGCCTTCCTCCGGGAAAGGATGAAAAACTGTTTTTT. Its translation is CASSIRLPPGKDEKLFF.

The genes are TRBV27 and TRBJ2-7; D is unresolved. Germline V gene sequence: CDR1 MNHEY, CDR2 SMNVEV (reference sequence). The CDR3 contains 11 residues. Trimming left V 8 bases short and J 6 bases short, with 11 bases between. CDR3 in amino acids: CASGPRSEQYF. The CDR3 DNA is TGTGCCAGCGGCCCGAGGAGCGAGCAGTACTTC.

This clone was seen a handful of times. The genes are TRBV7-9 and TRBJ2-7; 11 positions match TRBD1. The germline V gene encodes CDR1 SEHNR and CDR2 FQNEAQ (reference sequence). After removal of 2 bases from V and 4 bases from J, the junction contained 16 bases not matched to a gene. The CDR3 consists of 19 residues. The CDR3 spells CASSLKIGQGAISMYEQYF. The CDR3 DNA reads TGTGCCAGCAGCTTAAAAATTGGACAGGGGGCGATAAGTATGTACGAGCAGTACTTC.

This sequence joins TRBV6-1 and TRBJ1-5, with D possibly TRBD1 on 6 matching bases. V lost 7 bases, J lost 6 bases, and 22 bases lay in between. Germline V gene sequence: CDR1 MNHNS, CDR2 SASEGT. The CDR3 loop spans 16 amino acids. CDR3 nucleotide sequence: TGTGCCAGCAATGAGGGCCCAGGGGTGGAAAGTCAGCCCCAGCATTTT. Translated: CASNEGPGVESQPQHF.

The chain combines TRBV7-9 with TRBJ1-2; D perhaps matches TRBD1 (5 bases). This CDR3 is built from 14 residues. The germline V gene encodes CDR1 SEHNR and CDR2 FQNEAQ (reference sequence). V lost 0 bases to trimming and J lost 4 bases, with 9 bases between them. The CDR3 reads CASSLADRSYGYTF. As DNA, the CDR3 is TGTGCCAGCAGCTTAGCCGACAGATCCTATGGCTACACCTTC.